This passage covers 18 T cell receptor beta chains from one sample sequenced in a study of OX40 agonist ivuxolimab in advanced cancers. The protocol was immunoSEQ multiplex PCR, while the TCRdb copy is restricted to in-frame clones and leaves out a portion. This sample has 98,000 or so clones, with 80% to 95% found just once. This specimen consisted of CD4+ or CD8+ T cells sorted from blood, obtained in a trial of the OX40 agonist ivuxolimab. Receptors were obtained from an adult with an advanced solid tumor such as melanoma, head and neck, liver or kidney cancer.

This CDR3 reads CASSPHTSSYNEQFF. The CDR3 region has the DNA TGTGCCAGCAGTCCACACACCAGCTCCTACAATGAGCAGTTCTTC. The rearrangement joins TRBV28 to TRBJ2-1; D gene uncertain. Germline V gene sequence: CDR1 MDHEN, CDR2 SYDVKM. There are 15 residues in the CDR3. V gave up 5 bases and J gave up 0 bases, with 11 bases separating them.

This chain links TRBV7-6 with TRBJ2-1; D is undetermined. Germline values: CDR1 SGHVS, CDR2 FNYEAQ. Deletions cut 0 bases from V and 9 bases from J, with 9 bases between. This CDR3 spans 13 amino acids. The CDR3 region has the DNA TGTGCCAGCAGCTTAGCTTTAACTGGTGAGCAGTTCTTC. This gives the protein CASSLALTGEQFF.

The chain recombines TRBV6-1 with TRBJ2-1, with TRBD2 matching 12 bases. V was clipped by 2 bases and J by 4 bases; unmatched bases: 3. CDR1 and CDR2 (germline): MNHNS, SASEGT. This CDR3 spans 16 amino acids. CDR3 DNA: TGTGCCAGCAGTGAAATGGGGACTAGCGGGTACAATGAGCAGTTCTTC. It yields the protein CASSEMGTSGYNEQFF.

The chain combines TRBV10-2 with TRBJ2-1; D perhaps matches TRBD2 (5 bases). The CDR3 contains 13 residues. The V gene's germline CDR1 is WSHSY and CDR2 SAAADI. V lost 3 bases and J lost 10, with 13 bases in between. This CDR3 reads CASSDLLPGEQFF. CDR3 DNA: TGCGCCAGCAGTGACCTTCTACCGGGGGAGCAGTTCTTC.

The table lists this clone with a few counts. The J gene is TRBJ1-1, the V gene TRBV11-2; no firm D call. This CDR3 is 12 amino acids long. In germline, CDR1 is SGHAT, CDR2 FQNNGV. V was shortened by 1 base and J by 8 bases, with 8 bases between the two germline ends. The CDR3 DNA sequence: TGTGCCAGCAGCTTAGTAAGGGCAGAAGCTTTCTTT. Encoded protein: CASSLVRAEAFF.

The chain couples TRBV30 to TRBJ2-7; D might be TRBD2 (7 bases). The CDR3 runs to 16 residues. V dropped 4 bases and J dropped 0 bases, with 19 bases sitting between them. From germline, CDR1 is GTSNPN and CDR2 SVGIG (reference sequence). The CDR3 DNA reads TGTGCCTGGATCCCCACCCCCGCGGGGGCCTCCTACGAGCAGTACTTC. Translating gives CAWIPTPAGASYEQYF.

The CDR3 coding sequence is TGTGCCAGCAGTTTCCCAGGGGGGTCTGTAGACGAGCAGTACTTC. Translated: CASSFPGGSVDEQYF. The chain carries TRBV27 and TRBJ2-7; perhaps TRBD1 as D (7 bases). CDR1 and CDR2 from the germline V gene are MNHEY and SMNVEV (reference sequence). The CDR3 extends over 15 amino acids. V lost 3 bases, J lost 5 bases, and 17 bases lay in between.

The CDR3 here is CASSHRTSGGNEQFF. The DNA for the CDR3 is TGTGCCAGCAGTCATAGGACTAGCGGGGGTAATGAGCAGTTCTTC. This chain uses TRBV7-3 with TRBJ2-1; TRBD2 matches at 13 bases. This CDR3 has 15 amino acids. CDR1 is SGHTA and CDR2 is FQGTGA in the germline V gene. V shed 6 bases, J shed 7 bases, and the junction held 6 bases outside the gene matches.

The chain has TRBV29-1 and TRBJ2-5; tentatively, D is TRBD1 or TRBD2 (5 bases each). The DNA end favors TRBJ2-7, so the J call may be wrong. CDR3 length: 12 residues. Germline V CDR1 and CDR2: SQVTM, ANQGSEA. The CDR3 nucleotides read TGCAGTGCTGGGACGGCTTCCTACGAGCAGTACTTC. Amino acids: CSAGTASYEQYF.

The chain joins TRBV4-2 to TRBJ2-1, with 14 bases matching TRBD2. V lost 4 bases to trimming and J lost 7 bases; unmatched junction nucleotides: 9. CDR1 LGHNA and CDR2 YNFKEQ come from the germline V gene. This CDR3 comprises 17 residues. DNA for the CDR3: TGTGCCAGCAGCCGAACCTCCGGGACTAGCGGGGGAAATGAGCAGTTCTTC. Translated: CASSRTSGTSGGNEQFF.

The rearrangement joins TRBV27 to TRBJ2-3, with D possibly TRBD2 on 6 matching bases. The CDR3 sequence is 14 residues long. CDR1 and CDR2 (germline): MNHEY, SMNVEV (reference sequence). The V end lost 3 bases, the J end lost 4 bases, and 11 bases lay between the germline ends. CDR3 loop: CASSFGGPSDTQYF. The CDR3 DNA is TGTGCCAGCAGTTTCGGGGGACCTTCAGATACGCAGTATTTT.

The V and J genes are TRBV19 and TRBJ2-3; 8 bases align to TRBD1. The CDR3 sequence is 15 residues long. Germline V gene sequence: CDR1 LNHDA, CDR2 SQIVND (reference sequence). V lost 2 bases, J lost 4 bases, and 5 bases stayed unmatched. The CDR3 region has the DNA TGTGCCAGTAGTATACAGGGGGCGTTTTCAGATACGCAGTATTTT. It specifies CASSIQGAFSDTQYF.

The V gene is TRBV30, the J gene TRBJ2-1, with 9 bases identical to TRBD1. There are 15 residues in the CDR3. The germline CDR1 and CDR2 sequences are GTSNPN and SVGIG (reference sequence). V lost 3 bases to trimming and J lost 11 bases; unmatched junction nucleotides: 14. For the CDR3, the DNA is TGTGCCTGGAGATCCGCCGGGACAGGGAGGGAGAAGCAGTTCTTC. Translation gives CAWRSAGTGREKQFF. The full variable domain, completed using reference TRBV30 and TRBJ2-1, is SQTIHQWPATLVQPVGSPLSLECTVEGTSNPNLYWYRQAAGRGLQLLFYSVGIGQISSEVPQNLSASRPQDRQFILSSKKLLLSDSGFYLCAWRSAGTGREKQFFGPGTRLTVL.

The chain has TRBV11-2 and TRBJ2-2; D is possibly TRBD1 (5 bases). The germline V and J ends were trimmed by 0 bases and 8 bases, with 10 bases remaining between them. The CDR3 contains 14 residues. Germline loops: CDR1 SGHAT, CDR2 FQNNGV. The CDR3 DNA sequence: TGTGCCAGCAGCTTAGAAGGGGCTGGTGGGGAGCTGTTTTTT. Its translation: CASSLEGAGGELFF. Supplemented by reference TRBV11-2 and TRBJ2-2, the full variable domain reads EAGVAQSPRYKIIEKRQSVAFWCNPISGHATLYWYQQILGQGPKLLIQFQNNGVVDDSQLPKDRFSAERLKGVDSTLKIQPAKLEDSAVYLCASSLEGAGGELFFGEGSRLTVL.

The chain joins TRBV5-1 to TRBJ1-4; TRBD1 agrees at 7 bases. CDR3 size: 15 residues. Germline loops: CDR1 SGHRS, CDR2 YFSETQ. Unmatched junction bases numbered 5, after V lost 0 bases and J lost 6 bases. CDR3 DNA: TGCGCCAGCAGCTTGGCTAGGACAGGACATGAAAAACTGTTTTTT. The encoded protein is CASSLARTGHEKLFF. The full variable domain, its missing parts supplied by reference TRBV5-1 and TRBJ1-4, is KAGVTQTPRYLIKTRGQQVTLSCSPISGHRSVSWYQQTPGQGLQFLFEYFSETQRNKGNFPGRFSGRQFSNSRSEMNVSTLELGDSALYLCASSLARTGHEKLFFGSGTQLSVL.

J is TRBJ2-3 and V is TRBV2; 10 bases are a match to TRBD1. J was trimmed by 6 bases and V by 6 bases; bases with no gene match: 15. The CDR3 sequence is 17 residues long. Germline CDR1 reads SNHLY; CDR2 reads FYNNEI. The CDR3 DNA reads TGTGCCAGCAGCGTCAACGGCCGGACAGGGGGTATGGATACGCAGTATTTT. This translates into CASSVNGRTGGMDTQYF.

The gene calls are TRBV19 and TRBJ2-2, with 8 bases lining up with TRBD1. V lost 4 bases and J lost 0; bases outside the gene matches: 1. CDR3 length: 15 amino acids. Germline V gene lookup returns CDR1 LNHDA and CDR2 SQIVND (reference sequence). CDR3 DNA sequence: TGTGCCAGTAGTAGGACAGGGACGAACACCGGGGAGCTGTTTTTT. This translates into CASSRTGTNTGELFF.

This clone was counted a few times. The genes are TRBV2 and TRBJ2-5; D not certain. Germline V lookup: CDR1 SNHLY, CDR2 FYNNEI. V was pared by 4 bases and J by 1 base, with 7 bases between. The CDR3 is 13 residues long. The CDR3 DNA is TGTGCCAGCAGTGTGGGATTCCAAGAGACCCAGTACTTC. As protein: CASSVGFQETQYF.